The T cell receptor (beta chain) described here comes from a study of technical replicates of blood from a few donors (dated by TCRdb to 2016 to 2017). Of note for this clone: The antigen it binds to is not known. Qualities for individual bases were not recorded, and no much larger clone is one base off.

For CDR1 and CDR2, the germline V gene lists MNHEY and SVGAGI. V is trimmed back by 2 bases and J by 4 bases, and the junction contains 9 bases that no gene match accounts for. Including cysteine and phenylalanine, the CDR3 has 16 amino acids. This entry keeps only the CDR3 DNA: 48 bases, framed from base 1. Receptor libraries were prepared by the immunoSEQ multiplex PCR assay. TCRdb stores this immuneACCESS table with in-frame sequences only. Part of the clones is absent; in the studies checked, under half of the shortfall reflects unresolved V genes, and no reason is known for the rest. Here the sample has about 56,000 clones; just over 90% occur a single time. The top ten constitute 4.2% of the sample.

Sequenced sample: PBMCs. This sequence originates from a human donor in good health. Some clones in this sample may be carry-over from other donors' samples. The V and J segments used are TRBV6-5 and TRBJ2-7; TRBD2 matches 9 bases in the middle. The CDR3 protein is CASSYDGRTSEYEQYF. The DNA sequence is given as TGTGCCAGCAGTTACGATGGCCGGACTAGCGAATACGAGCAGTACTTC.